Listed below are T cell receptor beta chains from one sample, sequenced in a study of cytomegalovirus exposure and HLA in healthy donors. Assay: immunoSEQ multiplex PCR; the TCRdb copy retains only in-frame clones and omits some. The sample table sets out 150,000 or so clones. The specimen was PBMCs. These receptor sequences come from a woman between 45 and 65 years old in good health and CMV-seronegative. CDR3s leave out the opening cysteine and the closing phenylalanine or tryptophan. The D gene is left open where the match is weak.

>TRBV7-2|-|12
ASSPLELFYGYT
>TRBV7-9|-|10
ASSDTSHTQY
>TRBV27|TRBD2|14
ASSGIAGGSYNEQF
>TRBV2|-|13
ASSDSGTLTDTQY
>TRBV14|-|11
ASSKGAGNTIY
>TRBV7-7|-|13
ASSVGLASTGELF
>TRBV5-4|-|13
ASSLATGPNYGYT
>TRBV6-5|TRBD2|12
ASGKGRDTDTQY
>TRBV19|-|10
ASYSLGYGYT
>TRBV19|TRBD1|16
ASSIGWTGQWYTGELF
>TRBV7-3|TRBD2|14
ASSLTTSLGGDEQF
>TRBV6-1|TRBD1|12
ASTDRGRNYGYT
>TRBV19|-|14
ASSIDMENLNEKLF
>TRBV7-2|-|12
ASSLGPDSYEQY
>TRBV7-8|TRBD2|15
ASSLGTSGRRSGELF
>TRBV18|TRBD1|14
ASSPSGTGNTGELF
>TRBV27|TRBD2|17
ASSLSRTSGRAYQETQY
>TRBV5-4|TRBD2|14
ASNRAPAGAYNEQF
>TRBV19|-|13
ASTLGRGGNSPLH
>TRBV5-1|-|10
ASSDSNEKLF
>TRBV7-3|-|12
ASSRQSPPDTQY
>TRBV4-1|TRBD1|12
ASSLGDSSDTQY
>TRBV4-2|-|12
ASSQDIQAYGYT
>TRBV15|TRBD1|13
ATSGRQGVDQPQH
>TRBV7-9|-|11
ASSLVDRTEQF
>TRBV5-1|TRBD2|13
ASTKLSGNTGELF
>TRBV30|-|14
AWRKVSEAAKETQY
>TRBV7-7|TRBD2|13
ASSSNPGLGNEQY
>TRBV7-6|TRBD2|13
ASSLEWTSTGELF
>TRBV10-3|TRBD1|11
AIQGQGYYEQY
>TRBV9|-|13
ASSVPSAGYNEQF
>TRBV29-1|TRBD1|12
SVFRTGGTGELF
>TRBV6-5|-|8
ASGQIEQY
>TRBV5-3|-|14
ARSLWMVQRDTEAF
>TRBV28|TRBD1|13
ASISGGTTAIGYT
>TRBV28|-|10
ASTQWGGPQL
>TRBV27|TRBD1|11
ASSWNRGEGYT
>TRBV27|-|12
ASSLVSGSQPQH
>TRBV6-6|TRBD1|13
ASSLPGQGLYEQY
>TRBV4-1|TRBD1|14
ASSQGPGGRSYEQY
>TRBV5-4|TRBD2|14
ASSPGLAGSTDTQY
>TRBV28|TRBD1|13
ASSPGQGSYNEQF
>TRBV19|TRBD2|13
ASTPSGTAKNIQY
>TRBV11-3|-|12
ASSNTGSGNTIY
>TRBV19|TRBD1|14
ATAGRVGTGVYGYT
>TRBV30|TRBD1|13
AWRPGQGTNQPQH